This T cell receptor beta chain was retrieved from a study of human T cells and chemical hapten exposure. For the study at large: Slight volume differences across pooled libraries mainly accounted for varying per-sample TCR yields. Notes on the study in general: DPC sensitization produced no change in TCRs with frequency above 1 in 1000. Positive correlation was observed between PT1 expanded TCR counts and patch test score.

Remarks on this clonotype: Antigen unknown.

Documented time point: patch test 2, 6 weeks after DPC sensitization. The sample's treatment: therapeutic diphenylcyclopropenone sensitization with weekly scalp DPC. Original processing methods: Counting gave a median of 95,638 TCRs per sample, with values ranging from about 23,224 to 690,600. TCRdb reprocessed the RACE reads via MiXCR and lists one record per CDR3 protein. The V and J calls and clone size are TCRdb's, not the authors'. The sample has more than 110,000 distinct CDR3 sequences, 10% to 15% seen once. This clonotype originated in a woman in her fifties or sixties with alopecia areata. Some clones in this sample may be carry-over from other donors' samples. The sequences come from whole blood, collected in connection with sensitization to the hapten diphenylcyclopropenone (DPC).

The CDR3 region is CSVARDSYEQYF. Written as DNA, the CDR3 is TGCAGCGTTGCGCGGGACTCCTACGAGCAGTACTTC. The genes are TRBV29-1 and TRBJ2-7; the D gene is possibly TRBD2 (6 bases). There are 12 residues in the CDR3. CDR1 and CDR2 (germline): SQVTM, ANQGSEA. The V end was cut by 4 bases, the J end by 0 bases, with 7 bases between.